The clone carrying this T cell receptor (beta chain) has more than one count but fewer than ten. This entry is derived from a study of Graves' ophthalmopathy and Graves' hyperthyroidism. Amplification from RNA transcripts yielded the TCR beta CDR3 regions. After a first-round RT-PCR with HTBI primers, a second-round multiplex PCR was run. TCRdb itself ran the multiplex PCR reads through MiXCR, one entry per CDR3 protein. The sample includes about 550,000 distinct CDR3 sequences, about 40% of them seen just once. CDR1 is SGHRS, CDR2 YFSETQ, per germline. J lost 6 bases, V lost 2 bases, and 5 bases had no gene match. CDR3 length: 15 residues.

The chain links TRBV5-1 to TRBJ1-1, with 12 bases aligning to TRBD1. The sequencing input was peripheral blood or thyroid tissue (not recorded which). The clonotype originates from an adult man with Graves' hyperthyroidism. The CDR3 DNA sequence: TGCGCCAGCAGCTTCTTGGGACAGGGGGCTTCTGAAGCTTTCTTT. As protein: CASSFLGQGASEAFF. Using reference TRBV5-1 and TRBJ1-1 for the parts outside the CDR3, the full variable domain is KAGVTQTPRYLIKTRGQQVTLSCSPISGHRSVSWYQQTPGQGLQFLFEYFSETQRNKGNFPGRFSGRQFSNSRSEMNVSTLELGDSALYLCASSFLGQGASEAFFGQGTRLTVV.